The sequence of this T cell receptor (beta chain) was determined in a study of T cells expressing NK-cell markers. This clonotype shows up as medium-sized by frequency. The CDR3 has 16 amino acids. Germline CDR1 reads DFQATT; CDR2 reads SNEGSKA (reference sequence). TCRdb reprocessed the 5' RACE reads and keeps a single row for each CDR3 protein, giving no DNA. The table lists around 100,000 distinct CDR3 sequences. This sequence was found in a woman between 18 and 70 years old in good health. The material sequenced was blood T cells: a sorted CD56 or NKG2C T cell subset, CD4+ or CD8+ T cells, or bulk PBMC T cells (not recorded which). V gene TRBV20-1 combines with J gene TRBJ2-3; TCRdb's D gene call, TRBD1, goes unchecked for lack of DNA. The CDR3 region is CSARNFGGGEVDTQYF.